The clone carrying this T cell receptor (beta chain) was counted ten times or more. Its antigen is not identified. This CDR3 has 16 amino acids. V was pared by 5 bases and J by 1 base, with 9 bases of the junction left unmatched. Germline loops: CDR1 MNHNS, CDR2 SASEGT. Amplification of TCR alpha and beta CDR3 regions from RNA used iRepertoire nested multiplex PCR. Input was 100-400 ng of tissue mRNA or PBMC total RNA. From the multiplex PCR reads, TCRdb called clonotypes with MiXCR, one entry per CDR3 protein. The sample lists some 99,000 distinct CDR3 sequences, less than 30% occurring once. This specimen belongs to a study of glioma-infiltrating T cells. Study-wide results and caveats: Non-neoplastic patients had below-expected tissue-blood divergence, while all gliomas exceeded expectation.

The sequence was obtained from a human donor with low-grade glioma or glioblastoma, undergoing nonglioma brain surgery, or in good health (not recorded which). Sequenced sample: glioma tissue, nonneoplastic brain tissue, or PBMCs (not recorded which). This chain joins TRBV6-1 and TRBJ1-1; 8 bases line up with TRBD1. CDR3 in DNA: TGTGCCAGCAGTCCAGGACAGGGCCCTCCGAACACTGAAGCTTTCTTT. Amino acids: CASSPGQGPPNTEAFF.